This section outlines one T cell receptor beta chain sequence together with its context. The data stem from a study of cytomegalovirus exposure and HLA in healthy donors. The PCR made use of 60 Vbeta and 13 Jbeta primers. Produced via immunoSEQ multiplex PCR; TCRdb's table is partial and in-frame only. The sample carries about 180,000 clones, roughly 88% recorded once. This CDR3 has 17 residues. Unmatched junction bases numbered 5, after V lost 1 base and J lost 4 bases. Germline V gives CDR1 KGHSH, CDR2 LQKENI. V gene TRBV18 combines with J gene TRBJ2-1, with 12 positions matching TRBD2. This TCR came from a girl aged 2 to 10 in good health and CMV-seropositive. Material for sequencing was PBMCs. The chain's CDR3 is CASSPQTTSGGYNEQFF. Written as DNA, the CDR3 is TGTGCCAGCTCACCACAAACTACTAGCGGGGGGTACAATGAGCAGTTCTTC. Looking up the rest from reference TRBV18 and TRBJ2-1 gives the full variable domain: NAGVMQNPRHLVRRRGQEARLRCSPMKGHSHVYWYRQLPEEGLKFMVYLQKENIIDESGMPKERFSAEFPKEGPSILRIQQVVRGDSAAYFCASSPQTTSGGYNEQFFGPGTRLTVL.